This TCR beta chain was identified in a study of Graves' ophthalmopathy and Graves' hyperthyroidism. V shed 5 bases, J shed 4 bases, and the junction held 12 bases outside the gene matches. The CDR3 is 16 residues long. In germline, CDR1 is MDHEN, CDR2 SYDVKM. Findings of the study overall: Blood was where most expanded thyroid clonotypes above 0.001 frequency also turned up.

Many counts were recorded for this clonotype. Its target is unknown. Amplification from RNA transcripts yielded the TCR beta CDR3 regions. HTBI primers were employed in first-round RT-PCR, then a second-round multiplex PCR followed. Via MiXCR, TCRdb re-called the multiplex PCR reads, giving one row per CDR3 protein. This table has a few hundred thousand distinct CDR3 sequences, about a sixth appearing once. Material for sequencing was peripheral blood. The sequence was obtained from an adult woman with stable Graves' hyperthyroidism. The rearrangement joins TRBV28 to TRBJ1-2; TRBD1 agrees at 8 bases. Here the CDR3 DNA reads TGTGCCAGCAGTCCACGGACAGGGCGACTGGGCTATGGCTACACCTTC. Translating gives CASSPRTGRLGYGYTF.